The 11 T cell receptor beta chains reported below all come from one sample, sequenced in a study of blood T cell repertoires in COVID-19. Data came from immunoSEQ multiplex PCR; TCRdb stores just in-frame clones and leaves some out. The table shows about 360,000 clones, with approximately 87% occurring only once. Material: PBMCs or T cells enriched from blood (not recorded which). These receptors were collected from a man aged 40-50 years in a cohort exposed to, infected with or recovered from COVID-19 (not recorded which).

The chain combines TRBV28 with TRBJ1-2; D not certain. This CDR3 has 13 amino acids. The V gene lost 1 base and the J gene lost 4 bases, with 7 bases spanning the gap. Germline V lookup: CDR1 MDHEN, CDR2 SYDVKM. Written as DNA, the CDR3 is TGTGCCAGCAGTTTATCTCGGGGCTATGGCTACACCTTC. Protein product: CASSLSRGYGYTF.

The V call is TRBV6-5, the J call TRBJ2-1; TRBD2 might be the D (5 bases). Trimming left V 6 bases short and J 7 bases short, with 19 bases between. The CDR3 covers 15 residues. Germline values: CDR1 MNHEY, CDR2 SVGAGI. CDR3 loop: CASSPSLLAPNEQFF. CDR3 bases: TGTGCCAGCAGCCCCTCCCTCCTAGCCCCGAATGAGCAGTTCTTC.

This clone has only a few counts. The J gene is TRBJ2-2, the V gene TRBV6-5; 8 nucleotides match TRBD1. V was pared by 8 bases and J by 3 bases, with 5 bases of the junction left unmatched. The length of the CDR3 is 14 residues. CDR1 MNHEY and CDR2 SVGAGI come from the germline V gene. The CDR3, as DNA: TGTGCCAGCGAAGACAGGGGTTACACCGGGGAGCTGTTTTTT. Protein sequence: CASEDRGYTGELFF.

In its sample, this clone was seen a few times. CDR3 in amino acids: CASSPQGLNTEAFF. CDR3 bases: TGTGCCAGCAGCCCACAGGGGTTGAACACTGAAGCTTTCTTT. V and J are TRBV6-4 and TRBJ1-1, with 7 bases lining up with TRBD1. The CDR3 is made up of 14 amino acids. Germline trimming cut 6 bases from V and 0 bases from J; bases unmatched to any gene: 4. Germline assignment: CDR1 MRHNA and CDR2 SNTAGT.

The CDR3 loop reads CASSGWWTGGFNEQFF. DNA for the CDR3: TGTGCCAGCAGTGGGTGGTGGACAGGGGGCTTCAATGAGCAGTTCTTC. The chain uses TRBV6-1 and TRBJ2-1; TRBD1 matches 11 bases. Germline trimming cut 4 bases from V and 6 bases from J; bases unmatched to any gene: 8. This CDR3 spans 16 amino acids. CDR1 MNHNS and CDR2 SASEGT come from the germline V gene.

The chain recombines TRBV28 with TRBJ1-5, with 8 bases fitting TRBD1. Germline V gene sequence: CDR1 MDHEN, CDR2 SYDVKM. V dropped 11 bases and J dropped 0; count of bases not matched to a gene: 3. The CDR3 contains 13 residues. CDR3 in amino acids: CALGQDSNQPQHF. Written as DNA, the CDR3 is TGTGCCCTGGGACAGGATAGCAATCAGCCCCAGCATTTT.

This chain connects TRBV6-5 to TRBJ1-2; D remains ambiguous. CDR3 length equals 14 residues. Germline CDR1 and CDR2: MNHEY and SVGAGI. The V and J ends lost 6 bases and 4 bases respectively, with 15 bases between them. CDR3 DNA: TGTGCCAGCAGCCCCCCCCGGGGTGGCTATGGCTACACCTTC. Encoded protein: CASSPPRGGYGYTF.

V gene TRBV28 combines with J gene TRBJ1-1, with TRBD1 matching 9 bases. The trim removed 6 bases at V and 0 bases at J, leaving 8 bases unmatched. Germline V gene sequence: CDR1 MDHEN, CDR2 SYDVKM. The CDR3 loop spans 16 amino acids. The CDR3 bases are TGTGCCAGCAGATACAGGGGGCGGGCGTTGAACACTGAAGCTTTCTTT. The encoded protein is CASRYRGRALNTEAFF.

The chain joins TRBV2 to TRBJ2-7; 14 nucleotides line up with TRBD2. CDR1 is SNHLY, CDR2 FYNNEI, per germline. V gave up 8 bases and J gave up 6 bases; unmatched junction bases: 0. The length of the CDR3 is 12 residues. The CDR3 spells CASGTSGGEQYF. CDR3 nucleotides: TGTGCCAGCGGGACTAGCGGGGGCGAGCAGTACTTC. Full variable domain (outside the CDR3, taken from reference TRBV2 and TRBJ2-7): EPEVTQTPSHQVTQMGQEVILRCVPISNHLYFYWYRQILGQKVEFLVSFYNNEISEKSEIFDDQFSVERPDGSNFTLKIRSTKLEDSAMYFCASGTSGGEQYFGPGTRLTVT.

This rearrangement joins TRBV4-2 to TRBJ2-7, with 7 bases that match TRBD1. Germline V gene lookup returns CDR1 LGHNA and CDR2 YNFKEQ. V gave up 2 bases and J gave up 1 base; unmatched junction bases: 2. This CDR3 region has 14 residues. The CDR3 sequence is CASSQTTGSYEQYF. CDR3 nucleotide sequence: TGTGCCAGCAGCCAAACGACAGGGTCCTACGAGCAGTACTTC.

The chain carries TRBV3-1 (or the pseudogene TRBV3-2) and TRBJ2-2; maybe TRBD2 (5 bases). Trimming left V 0 bases short and J 5 bases short, with 16 bases between. Germline assignment: CDR1 LGHDT and CDR2 YNNKEL (reference sequence). The CDR3 extends over 17 amino acids. In DNA form, the CDR3 reads TGTGCCAGCAGCCAAGATGGTCGGGGAAAGGGAACCGGGGAGCTGTTTTTT. This codes for CASSQDGRGKGTGELFF.